The source of this TCR beta chain is a study of T cell repertoires in cytomegalovirus infection. TCRdb called the reads again in MiXCR, with one record for every CDR3 protein. This sample has more than 75,000 distinct CDR3 sequences, with around 28% found just once. Study-wide points: CMV-specific TCR beta clonotypes restricted by HLA-C dominated the ex vivo response.

About this clonotype: Its cognate antigen is unknown.

The sequences come from CD8+ T cells from cultured PBMCs, collected from culture after CMV antigen stimulation. This receptor was identified in a human donor in good health (CMV status not recorded). Some clones in this sample may be carry-over from other donors' samples.

The CDR3 DNA reads as TGTGCCTGGAGTGGGGGACAGGGAATTTTTAACTATGGCTACACCTTC. As protein: CAWSGGQGIFNYGYTF. This chain joins TRBV30 and TRBJ1-2; the match to TRBD1 covers 9 bases. J gave up 1 base and V 1 base, and 7 bases lay outside the gene matches. In germline, CDR1 is GTSNPN, CDR2 SVGIG (reference sequence). This CDR3 contains 16 residues.